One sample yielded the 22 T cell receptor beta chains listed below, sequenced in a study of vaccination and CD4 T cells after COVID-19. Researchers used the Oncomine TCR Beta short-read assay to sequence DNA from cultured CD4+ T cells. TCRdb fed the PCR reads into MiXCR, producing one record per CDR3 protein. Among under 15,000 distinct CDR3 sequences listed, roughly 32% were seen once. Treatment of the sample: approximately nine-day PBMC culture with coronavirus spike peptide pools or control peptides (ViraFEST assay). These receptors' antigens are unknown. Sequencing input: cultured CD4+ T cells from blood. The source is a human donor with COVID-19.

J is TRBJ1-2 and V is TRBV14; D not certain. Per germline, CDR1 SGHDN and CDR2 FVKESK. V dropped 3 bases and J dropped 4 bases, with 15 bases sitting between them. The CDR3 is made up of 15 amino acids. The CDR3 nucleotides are TGTGCCAGCAGCCAGGCGAGGGATTGGGGCTATGGCTACACCTTC. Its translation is CASSQARDWGYGYTF.

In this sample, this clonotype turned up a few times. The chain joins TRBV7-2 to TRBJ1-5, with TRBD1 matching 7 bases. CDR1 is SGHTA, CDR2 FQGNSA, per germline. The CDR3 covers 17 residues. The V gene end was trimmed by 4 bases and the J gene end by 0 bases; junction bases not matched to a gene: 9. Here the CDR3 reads CASSYLGQGVSNQPQHF. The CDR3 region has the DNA TGTGCCAGCAGCTACCTGGGGCAGGGGGTTAGCAATCAGCCCCAGCATTTT. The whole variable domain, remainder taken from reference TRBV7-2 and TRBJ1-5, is GAGVSQSPSNKVTEKGKDVELRCDPISGHTALYWYRQSLGQGLEFLIYFQGNSAPDKSGLPSDRFSAERTGGSVSTLTIQRTQQEDSAVYLCASSYLGQGVSNQPQHFGDGTRLSIL.

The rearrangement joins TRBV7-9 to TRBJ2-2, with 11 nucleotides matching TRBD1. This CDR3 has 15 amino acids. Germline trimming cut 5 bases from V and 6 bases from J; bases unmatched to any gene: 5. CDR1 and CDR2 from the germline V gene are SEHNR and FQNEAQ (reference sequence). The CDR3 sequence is CASSRGQGVSGELFF. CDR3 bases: TGTGCCAGCAGCAGGGGACAGGGGGTCTCCGGGGAGCTGTTTTTT.

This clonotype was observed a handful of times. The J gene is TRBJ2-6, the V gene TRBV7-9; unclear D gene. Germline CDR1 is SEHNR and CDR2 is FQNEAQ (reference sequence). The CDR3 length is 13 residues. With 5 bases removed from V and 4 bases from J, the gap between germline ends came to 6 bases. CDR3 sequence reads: CASSRLGANVLTF. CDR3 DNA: TGTGCCAGCAGCCGTCTAGGGGCCAACGTCCTGACTTTC. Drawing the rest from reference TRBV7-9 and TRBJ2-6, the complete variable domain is DTGVSQNPRHKITKRGQNVTFRCDPISEHNRLYWYRQTLGQGPEFLTYFQNEAQLEKSRLLSDRFSAERPKGSFSTLEIQRTEQGDSAMYLCASSRLGANVLTFGAGSRLTVL.

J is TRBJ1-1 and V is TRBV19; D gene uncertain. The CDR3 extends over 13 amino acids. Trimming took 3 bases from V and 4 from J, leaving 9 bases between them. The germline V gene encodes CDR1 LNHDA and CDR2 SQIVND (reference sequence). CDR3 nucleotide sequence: TGTGCCAGTAGTATGAGGGTCCGCACTGAAGCTTTCTTT. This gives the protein CASSMRVRTEAFF. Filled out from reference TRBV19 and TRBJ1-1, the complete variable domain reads DGGITQSPKYLFRKEGQNVTLSCEQNLNHDAMYWYRQDPGQGLRLIYYSQIVNDFQKGDIAEGYSVSREKKESFPLTVTSAQKNPTAFYLCASSMRVRTEAFFGQGTRLTVV.

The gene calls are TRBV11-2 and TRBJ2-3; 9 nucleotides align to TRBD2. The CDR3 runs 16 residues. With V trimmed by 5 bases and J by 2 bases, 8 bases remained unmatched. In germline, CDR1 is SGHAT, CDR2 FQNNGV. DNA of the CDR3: TGTGCCAGCAGCAAACCAGCGGGGGGTTACACAGATACGCAGTATTTT. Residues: CASSKPAGGYTDTQYF.

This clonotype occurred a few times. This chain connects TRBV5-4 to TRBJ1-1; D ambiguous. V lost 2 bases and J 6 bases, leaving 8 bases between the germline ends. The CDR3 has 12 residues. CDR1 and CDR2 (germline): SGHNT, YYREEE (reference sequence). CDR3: CASSFLGAEAFF. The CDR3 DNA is TGTGCCAGCAGCTTTTTAGGCGCTGAAGCTTTCTTT.

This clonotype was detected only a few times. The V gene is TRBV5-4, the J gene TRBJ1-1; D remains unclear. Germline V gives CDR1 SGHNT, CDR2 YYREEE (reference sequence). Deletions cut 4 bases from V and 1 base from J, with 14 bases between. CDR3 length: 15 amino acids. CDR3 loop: CASSRTLAQNTEAFF. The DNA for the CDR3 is TGTGCCAGCAGCAGGACCCTTGCTCAGAACACTGAAGCTTTCTTT.

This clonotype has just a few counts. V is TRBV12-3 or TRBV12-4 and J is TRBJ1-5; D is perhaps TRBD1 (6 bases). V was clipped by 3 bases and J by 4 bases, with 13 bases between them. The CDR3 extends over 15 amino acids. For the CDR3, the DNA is TGTGCCAGCAGTTTGGCGGGGGGGCAGAATCAGCCCCAGCATTTT. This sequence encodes CASSLAGGQNQPQHF.

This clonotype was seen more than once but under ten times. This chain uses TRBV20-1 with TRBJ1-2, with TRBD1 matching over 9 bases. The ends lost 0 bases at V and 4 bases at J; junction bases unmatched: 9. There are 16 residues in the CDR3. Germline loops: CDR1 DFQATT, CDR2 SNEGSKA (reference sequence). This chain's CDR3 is CSARDYWGQGGYGYTF. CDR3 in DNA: TGCAGTGCTAGAGATTACTGGGGACAGGGAGGCTATGGCTACACCTTC.

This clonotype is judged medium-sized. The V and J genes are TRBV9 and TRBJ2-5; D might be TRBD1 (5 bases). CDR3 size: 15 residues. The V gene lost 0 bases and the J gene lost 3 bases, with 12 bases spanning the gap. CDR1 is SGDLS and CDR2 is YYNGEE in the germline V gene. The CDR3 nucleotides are TGTGCCAGCAGCGTAGATCAGGGCGCAAAAGAGACCCAGTACTTC. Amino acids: CASSVDQGAKETQYF.

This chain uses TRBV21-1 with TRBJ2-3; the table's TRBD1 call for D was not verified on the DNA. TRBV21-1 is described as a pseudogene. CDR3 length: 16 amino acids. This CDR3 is CASSKQGRGRSDTQYF. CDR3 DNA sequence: TGTGCCAGCAGCAAACAGGGCAGGGGGCGATCAGATACGCAGTATTTT.

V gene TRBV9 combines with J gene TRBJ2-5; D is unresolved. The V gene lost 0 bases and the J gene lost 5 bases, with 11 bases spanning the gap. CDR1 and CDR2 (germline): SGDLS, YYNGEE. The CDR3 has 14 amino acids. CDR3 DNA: TGTGCCAGCAGCGTAGACAGTAGCAGGGAGACCCAGTACTTC. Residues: CASSVDSSRETQYF.

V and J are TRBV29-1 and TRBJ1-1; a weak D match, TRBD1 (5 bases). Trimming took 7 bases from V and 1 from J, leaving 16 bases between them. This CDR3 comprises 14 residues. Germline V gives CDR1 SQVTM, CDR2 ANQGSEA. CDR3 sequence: CSAVGRGSNTEAFF. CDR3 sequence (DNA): TGCAGCGCAGTCGGGCGGGGGTCGAACACTGAAGCTTTCTTT.

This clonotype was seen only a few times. The CDR3 spells CASSQLQGTTDTQYF. The CDR3, as DNA: TGTGCCAGCAGCCAGTTACAGGGTACCACAGATACGCAGTATTTT. The chain employs TRBV14 and TRBJ2-3; weak D call: TRBD1 (6 bases). The CDR3 loop spans 15 amino acids. Trimming cost V 3 bases and J 2 bases, with 12 bases left between them. Germline V gene lookup returns CDR1 SGHDN and CDR2 FVKESK.

CDR3 DNA: TGTGCCAGCACAGACACAGCCGATGGCTACACCTTC. Protein sequence: CASTDTADGYTF. This rearrangement joins TRBV28 to TRBJ1-2; D is ambiguous. This CDR3 comprises 12 residues. Germline V lookup: CDR1 MDHEN, CDR2 SYDVKM. Trimming took off 7 bases at V and 6 bases at J, with 12 bases between the two ends.

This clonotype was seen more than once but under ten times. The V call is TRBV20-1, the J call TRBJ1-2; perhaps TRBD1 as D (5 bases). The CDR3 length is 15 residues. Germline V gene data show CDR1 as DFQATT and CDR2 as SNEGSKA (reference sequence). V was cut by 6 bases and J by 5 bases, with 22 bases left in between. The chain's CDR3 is CSARGEGRLRYGYTF. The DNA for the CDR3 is TGCAGTGCCCGAGGGGAGGGCCGACTGAGGTATGGCTACACCTTC.

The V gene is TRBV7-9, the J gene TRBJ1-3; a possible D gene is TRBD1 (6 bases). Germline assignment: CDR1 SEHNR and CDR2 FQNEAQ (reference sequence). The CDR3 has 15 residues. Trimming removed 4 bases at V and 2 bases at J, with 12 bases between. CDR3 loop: CASSSPGAPGNTIYF. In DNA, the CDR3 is TGTGCCAGCAGCTCCCCAGGGGCCCCTGGAAACACCATATATTTT.

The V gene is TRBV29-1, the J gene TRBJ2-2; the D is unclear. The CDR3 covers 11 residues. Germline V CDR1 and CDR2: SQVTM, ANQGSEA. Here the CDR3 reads CTIKAAGELFF. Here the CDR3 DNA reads TGCACCATAAAGGCCGCCGGGGAGCTGTTTTTT.

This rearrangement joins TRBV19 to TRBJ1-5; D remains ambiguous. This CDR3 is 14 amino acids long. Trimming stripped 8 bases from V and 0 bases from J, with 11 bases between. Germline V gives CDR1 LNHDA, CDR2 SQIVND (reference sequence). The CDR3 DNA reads TGTGCCAGTCTCTCCAGGTATAGCAATCAGCCCCAGCATTTT. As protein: CASLSRYSNQPQHF.

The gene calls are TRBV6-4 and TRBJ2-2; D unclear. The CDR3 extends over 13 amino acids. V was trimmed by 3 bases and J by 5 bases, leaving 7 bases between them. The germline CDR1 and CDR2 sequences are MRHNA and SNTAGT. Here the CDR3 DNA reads TGTGCCAGCAGTGAGAAAGGGACCGGGGAGCTGTTTTTT. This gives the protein CASSEKGTGELFF.

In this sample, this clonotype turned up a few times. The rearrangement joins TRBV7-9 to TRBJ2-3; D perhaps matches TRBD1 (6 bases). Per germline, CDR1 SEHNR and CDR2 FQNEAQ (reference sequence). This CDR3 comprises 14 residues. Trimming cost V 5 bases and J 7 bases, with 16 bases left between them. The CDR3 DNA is TGTGCCAGCAGCCTAGGACAGCGCCCGTATACGCAGTATTTT. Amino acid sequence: CASSLGQRPYTQYF.